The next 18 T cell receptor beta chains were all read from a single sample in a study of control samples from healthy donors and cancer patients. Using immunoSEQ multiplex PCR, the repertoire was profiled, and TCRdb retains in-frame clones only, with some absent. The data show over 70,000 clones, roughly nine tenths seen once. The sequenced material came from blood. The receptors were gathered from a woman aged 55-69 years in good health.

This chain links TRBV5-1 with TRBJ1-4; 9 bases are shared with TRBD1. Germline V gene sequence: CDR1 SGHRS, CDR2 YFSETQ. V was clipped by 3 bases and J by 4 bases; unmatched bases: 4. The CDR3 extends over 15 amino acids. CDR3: CASSSTGGGNEKLFF. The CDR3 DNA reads TGCGCCAGCAGCTCGACAGGGGGAGGTAATGAAAAACTGTTTTTT.

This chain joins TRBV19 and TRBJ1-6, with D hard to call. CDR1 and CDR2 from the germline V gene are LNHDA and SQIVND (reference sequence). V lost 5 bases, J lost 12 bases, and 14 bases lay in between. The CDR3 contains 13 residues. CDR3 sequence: CASSPRVELPLHF. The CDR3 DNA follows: TGTGCCAGTAGTCCCCGGGTGGAGTTACCCCTCCACTTT.

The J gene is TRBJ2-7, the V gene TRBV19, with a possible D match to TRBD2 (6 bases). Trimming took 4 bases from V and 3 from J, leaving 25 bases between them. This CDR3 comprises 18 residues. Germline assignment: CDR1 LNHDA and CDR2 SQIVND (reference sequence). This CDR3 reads CASSRDEDLGSQGYEQYF. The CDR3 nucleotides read TGTGCCAGTAGTAGAGATGAGGACCTCGGGAGCCAGGGCTACGAGCAGTACTTC.

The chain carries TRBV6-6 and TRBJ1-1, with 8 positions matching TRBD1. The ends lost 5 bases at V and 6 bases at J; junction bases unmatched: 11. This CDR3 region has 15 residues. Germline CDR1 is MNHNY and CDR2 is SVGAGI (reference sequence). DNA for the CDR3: TGTGCCAGCAGTCCCGGTTTGAGGACAGGGCCTGAAGCTTTCTTT. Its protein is CASSPGLRTGPEAFF.

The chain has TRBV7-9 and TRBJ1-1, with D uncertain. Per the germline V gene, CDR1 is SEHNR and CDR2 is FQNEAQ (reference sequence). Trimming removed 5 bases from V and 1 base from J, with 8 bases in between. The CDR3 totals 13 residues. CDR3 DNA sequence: TGTGCCAGCAGCCTTGAGGGGAACACTGAAGCTTTCTTT. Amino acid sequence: CASSLEGNTEAFF.

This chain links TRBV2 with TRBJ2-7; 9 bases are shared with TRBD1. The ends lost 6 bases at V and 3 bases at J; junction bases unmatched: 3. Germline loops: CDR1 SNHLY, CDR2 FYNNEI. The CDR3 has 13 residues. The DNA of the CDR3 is TGTGCCAGCAGGGGGACAGGGAGCTACGAGCAGTACTTC. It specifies CASRGTGSYEQYF.

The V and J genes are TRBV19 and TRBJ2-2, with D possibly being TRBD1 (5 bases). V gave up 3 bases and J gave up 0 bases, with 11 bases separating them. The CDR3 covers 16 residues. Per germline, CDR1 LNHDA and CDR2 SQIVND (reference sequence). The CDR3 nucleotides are TGTGCCAGTAGTATTCTGGGGCAAGCGAACACCGGGGAGCTGTTTTTT. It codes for CASSILGQANTGELFF.

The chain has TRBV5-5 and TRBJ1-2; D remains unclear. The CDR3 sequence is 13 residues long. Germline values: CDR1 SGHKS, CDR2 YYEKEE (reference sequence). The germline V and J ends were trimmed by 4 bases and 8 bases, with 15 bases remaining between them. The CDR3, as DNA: TGTGCCAGCAGCGCCGACGGCGTCCGAGGCTACACCTTC. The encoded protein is CASSADGVRGYTF.

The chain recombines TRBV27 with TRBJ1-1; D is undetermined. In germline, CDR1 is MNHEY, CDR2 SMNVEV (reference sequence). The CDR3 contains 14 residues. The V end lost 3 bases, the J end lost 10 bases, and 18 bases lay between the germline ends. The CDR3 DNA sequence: TGTGCCAGCAGTTTGTGGGCCCCTTGGTCTTCAGCTTTCTTT. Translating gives CASSLWAPWSSAFF.

The CDR3 region is CASRAGTGTGGGGYTF. The CDR3, as DNA: TGTGCCAGCAGAGCGGGCACCGGGACAGGGGGTGGTGGCTACACCTTC. The chain joins TRBV7-8 to TRBJ1-2, with 11 bases identical to TRBD1. J lost 7 bases, V lost 6 bases, and 13 bases had no gene match. Germline V gene data show CDR1 as SGHVS and CDR2 as FQNEAQ. CDR3 length: 16 amino acids.

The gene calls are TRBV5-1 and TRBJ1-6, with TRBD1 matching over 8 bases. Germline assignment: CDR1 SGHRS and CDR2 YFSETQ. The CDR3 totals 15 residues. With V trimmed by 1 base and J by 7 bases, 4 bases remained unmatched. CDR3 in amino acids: CASSLSNRGNSPLHF. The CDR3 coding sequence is TGCGCCAGCAGCTTGTCGAACAGGGGGAATTCACCCCTCCACTTT.

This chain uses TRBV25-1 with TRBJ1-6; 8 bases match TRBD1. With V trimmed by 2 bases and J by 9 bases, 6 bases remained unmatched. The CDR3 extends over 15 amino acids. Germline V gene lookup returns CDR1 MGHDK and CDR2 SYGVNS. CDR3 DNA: TGTGCCAGCAGTGAAGGACAGGGTGTCCCTTCACCCCTCCACTTT. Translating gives CASSEGQGVPSPLHF.

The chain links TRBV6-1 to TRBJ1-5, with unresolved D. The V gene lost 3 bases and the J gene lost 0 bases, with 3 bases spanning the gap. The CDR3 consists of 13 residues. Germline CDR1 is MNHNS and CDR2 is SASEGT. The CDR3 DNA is TGTGCCAGCAGTGAGTCTAGCAATCAGCCCCAGCATTTT. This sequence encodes CASSESSNQPQHF.

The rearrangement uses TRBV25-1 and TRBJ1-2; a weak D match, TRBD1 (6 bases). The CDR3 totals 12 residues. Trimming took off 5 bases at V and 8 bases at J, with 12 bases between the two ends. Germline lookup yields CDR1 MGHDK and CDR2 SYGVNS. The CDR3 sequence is CASSRGLLGYTF. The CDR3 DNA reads TGTGCCAGCAGTCGGGGGCTGCTCGGCTACACCTTC.

Written as DNA, the CDR3 is TGTGCCAGCAGCTTGGCCCAGCTAGCAGAGACCCAGTACTTC. Protein product: CASSLAQLAETQYF. V and J are TRBV5-5 and TRBJ2-5; D is perhaps TRBD2 (5 bases). There are 14 residues in the CDR3. Germline assignment: CDR1 SGHKS and CDR2 YYEKEE (reference sequence). The V and J ends lost 0 bases and 4 bases respectively, with 10 bases between them.

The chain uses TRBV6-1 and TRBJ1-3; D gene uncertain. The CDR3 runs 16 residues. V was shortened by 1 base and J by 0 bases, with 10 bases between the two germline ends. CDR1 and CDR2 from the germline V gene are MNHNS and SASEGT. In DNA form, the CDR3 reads TGTGCCAGCAGTGAAGAGACACTCAGCTCTGGAAACACCATATATTTT. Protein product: CASSEETLSSGNTIYF.

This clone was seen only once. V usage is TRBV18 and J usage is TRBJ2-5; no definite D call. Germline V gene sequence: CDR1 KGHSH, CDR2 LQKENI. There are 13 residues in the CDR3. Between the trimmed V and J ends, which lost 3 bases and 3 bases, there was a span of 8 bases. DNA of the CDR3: TGTGCCAGCTCACCGTCCACTAAAGAGACCCAGTACTTC. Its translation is CASSPSTKETQYF.

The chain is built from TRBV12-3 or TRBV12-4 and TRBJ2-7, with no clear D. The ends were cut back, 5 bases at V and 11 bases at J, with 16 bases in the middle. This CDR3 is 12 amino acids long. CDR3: CASSNGPPGEYF. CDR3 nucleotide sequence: TGTGCCAGCAGTAATGGACCCCCGGGCGAGTACTTC.